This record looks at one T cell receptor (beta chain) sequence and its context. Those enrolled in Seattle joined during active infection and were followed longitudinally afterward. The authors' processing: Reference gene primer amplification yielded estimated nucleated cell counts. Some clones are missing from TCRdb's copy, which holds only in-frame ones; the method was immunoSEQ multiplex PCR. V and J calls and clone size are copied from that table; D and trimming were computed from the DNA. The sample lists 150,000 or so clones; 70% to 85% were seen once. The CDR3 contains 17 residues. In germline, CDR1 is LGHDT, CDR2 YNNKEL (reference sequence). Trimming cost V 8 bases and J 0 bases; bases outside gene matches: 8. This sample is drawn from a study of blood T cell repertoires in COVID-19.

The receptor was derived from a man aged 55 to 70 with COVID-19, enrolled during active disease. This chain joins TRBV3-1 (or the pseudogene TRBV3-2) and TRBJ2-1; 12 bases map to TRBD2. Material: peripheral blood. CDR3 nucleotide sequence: TGTGCCAGCTCGCGGCTAGCGGGGGGGACCTCCTACAATGAGCAGTTCTTC. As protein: CASSRLAGGTSYNEQFF.